These T cell receptor beta chains were read from a single sample in a study of graft-versus-host responses after intestinal transplantation. The repertoire was sequenced with immunoSEQ multiplex PCR; TCRdb's copy has only in-frame clones and lacks some. The table shows around 13,000 clones, with over 85% occurring only once. The sample was PBMCs, taken 1032 days after intestinal transplantation. The origin of the receptors is a human patient who received an intestinal transplant, so some T cells may come from the graft donor. Each CDR3 is given with its conserved first and last residue. Each record gives: V gene, J gene, clone size, D gene, CDR3 protein, CDR3 DNA. The D gene is left open where the match is weak. Clone size is stated in some rows and not others, as once, few, many or a class when expanded.

V gene: TRBV5-1
J gene: TRBJ1-1
clone size: -
D gene: -
CDR3 protein: CASSQGLTNTEAFF
CDR3 DNA: TGCGCCAGCAGCCAGGGACTTACGAACACTGAAGCTTTCTTT

V gene: TRBV11-2
J gene: TRBJ2-7
clone size: -
D gene: TRBD2
CDR3 protein: CASSATGTSGYEQYF
CDR3 DNA: TGTGCCAGCAGCGCAACCGGGACTAGCGGCTACGAGCAGTACTTC

V gene: TRBV6-5
J gene: TRBJ2-7
clone size: once
D gene: TRBD2
CDR3 protein: CASHEGSGDYEQYF
CDR3 DNA: TGTGCCAGCCACGAGGGTAGCGGGGACTACGAGCAGTACTTC

V gene: TRBV6-1
J gene: TRBJ1-4
clone size: -
D gene: TRBD1
CDR3 protein: CASSEGQGGVFLFF
CDR3 DNA: TGTGCCAGCAGTGAAGGACAGGGCGGAGTTTTCCTGTTTTTT

V gene: TRBV5-5
J gene: TRBJ1-1
clone size: -
D gene: -
CDR3 protein: CASSFSPGENTEAFF
CDR3 DNA: TGTGCCAGCAGCTTTTCGCCAGGGGAGAACACTGAAGCTTTCTTT

V gene: TRBV6-6
J gene: TRBJ1-4
clone size: -
D gene: -
CDR3 protein: CASSYGSVNEKLFF
CDR3 DNA: TGTGCCAGCAGTTATGGGAGCGTTAATGAAAAACTGTTTTTT

V gene: TRBV27
J gene: TRBJ1-6
clone size: once
D gene: TRBD1
CDR3 protein: CASSDRPGQYSPLHF
CDR3 DNA: TGTGCCAGCAGTGACCGGCCGGGACAGTATTCACCCCTCCACTTT

V gene: TRBV7-3
J gene: TRBJ1-1
clone size: -
D gene: -
CDR3 protein: CASSLRGLSEAFF
CDR3 DNA: TGTGCCAGCAGCTTACGGGGTCTGAGTGAAGCTTTCTTT

V gene: TRBV5-8
J gene: TRBJ1-2
clone size: -
D gene: -
CDR3 protein: CASSLGRLYGYTF
CDR3 DNA: TGTGCCAGCAGCTTGGGGCGGCTATATGGCTACACCTTC

V gene: TRBV6-6
J gene: TRBJ1-4
clone size: -
D gene: -
CDR3 protein: CASSYRGLANEKLFF
CDR3 DNA: TGTGCCAGCAGTTACCGGGGGTTGGCTAATGAAAAACTGTTTTTT

V gene: TRBV6-5
J gene: TRBJ1-1
clone size: -
D gene: TRBD1
CDR3 protein: CASSDRGPAEAFF
CDR3 DNA: TGTGCCAGCAGCGACAGGGGCCCCGCTGAAGCTTTCTTT

V gene: TRBV2
J gene: TRBJ1-6
clone size: once
D gene: -
CDR3 protein: CASSERRGGESPLHF
CDR3 DNA: TGTGCCAGCAGTGAACGGAGGGGGGGGGAGTCACCCCTCCACTTT

V gene: TRBV16
J gene: TRBJ1-2
clone size: -
D gene: -
CDR3 protein: CASSQVRDYGYTF
CDR3 DNA: TGTGCCAGCAGCCAAGTACGGGACTATGGCTACACCTTC

V gene: TRBV11-2
J gene: TRBJ2-7
clone size: -
D gene: TRBD1
CDR3 protein: CASSLARTGPNYEQYF
CDR3 DNA: TGTGCCAGCAGCTTAGCCCGGACAGGCCCAAACTACGAGCAGTACTTC

V gene: TRBV29-1
J gene: TRBJ2-7
clone size: -
D gene: TRBD2
CDR3 protein: CSVEAGTILEQYF
CDR3 DNA: TGCAGCGTTGAGGCCGGGACTATCCTCGAGCAGTACTTC

V gene: TRBV11-2
J gene: TRBJ2-5
clone size: once
D gene: TRBD2
CDR3 protein: CASSLGGQETQYF
CDR3 DNA: TGTGCCAGCAGCTTGGGGGGGCAAGAGACCCAGTACTTC

V gene: TRBV4-1
J gene: TRBJ2-3
clone size: -
D gene: TRBD2
CDR3 protein: CASSHRGGEYTDTQYF
CDR3 DNA: TGCGCCAGCAGCCACCGGGGGGGCGAATACACAGATACGCAGTATTTT

V gene: TRBV2
J gene: TRBJ1-1
clone size: -
D gene: TRBD1
CDR3 protein: CASSVDRDAEAFF
CDR3 DNA: TGTGCCAGCAGCGTCGACAGGGATGCTGAAGCTTTCTTT

V gene: TRBV25-1
J gene: TRBJ2-7
clone size: few
D gene: -
CDR3 protein: CASSDLQVYEQYF
CDR3 DNA: TGTGCCAGCAGTGATTTGCAGGTCTACGAGCAGTACTTC

V gene: TRBV18
J gene: TRBJ2-7
clone size: -
D gene: -
CDR3 protein: CASSPARYEQYF
CDR3 DNA: TGTGCCAGCTCACCAGCCCGCTACGAGCAGTACTTC

V gene: TRBV4-1
J gene: TRBJ2-1
clone size: -
D gene: -
CDR3 protein: CASSQSFDEQFF
CDR3 DNA: TGCGCCAGCAGCCAAAGTTTCGATGAGCAGTTCTTC

V gene: TRBV11-2
J gene: TRBJ2-2
clone size: -
D gene: TRBD2
CDR3 protein: CASSLPSGAGELFF
CDR3 DNA: TGTGCCAGCAGCTTGCCCAGCGGGGCCGGGGAGCTGTTTTTT

V gene: TRBV27
J gene: TRBJ1-4
clone size: -
D gene: -
CDR3 protein: CASSSGGGDEKLFF
CDR3 DNA: TGTGCCAGCAGTTCGGGGGGGGGAGATGAAAAACTGTTTTTT

V gene: TRBV7-3
J gene: TRBJ1-6
clone size: -
D gene: -
CDR3 protein: CASSRGAGSSPLHF
CDR3 DNA: TGTGCCAGCTCCCGAGGGGCAGGGAGTTCACCCCTCCACTTT

V gene: TRBV7-3
J gene: TRBJ2-3
clone size: -
D gene: -
CDR3 protein: CASSPGPYASTDTQYF
CDR3 DNA: TGTGCCAGCAGCCCAGGCCCTTACGCTAGCACAGATACGCAGTATTTT